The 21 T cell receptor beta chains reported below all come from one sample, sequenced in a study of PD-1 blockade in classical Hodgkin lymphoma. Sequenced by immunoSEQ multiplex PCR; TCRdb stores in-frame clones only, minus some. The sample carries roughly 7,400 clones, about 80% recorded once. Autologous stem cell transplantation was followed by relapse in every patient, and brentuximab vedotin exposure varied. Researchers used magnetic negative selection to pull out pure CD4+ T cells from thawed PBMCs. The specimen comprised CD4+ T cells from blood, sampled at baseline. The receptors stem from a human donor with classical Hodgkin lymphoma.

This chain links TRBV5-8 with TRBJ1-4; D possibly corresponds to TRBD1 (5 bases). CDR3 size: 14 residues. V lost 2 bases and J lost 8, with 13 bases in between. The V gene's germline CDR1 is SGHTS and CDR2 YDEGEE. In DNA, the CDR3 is TGTGCCAGCAGCTTTTGGTTAGGGGAGGAAAAACTGTTTTTT. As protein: CASSFWLGEEKLFF. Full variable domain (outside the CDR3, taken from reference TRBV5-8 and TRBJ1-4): EAGVTQSPTHLIKTRGQQATLRCSPISGHTSVYWYQQALGLGLQFLLWYDEGEERNRGNFPPRFSGRQFPNYSSELNVNALELEDSALYLCASSFWLGEEKLFFGSGTQLSVL.

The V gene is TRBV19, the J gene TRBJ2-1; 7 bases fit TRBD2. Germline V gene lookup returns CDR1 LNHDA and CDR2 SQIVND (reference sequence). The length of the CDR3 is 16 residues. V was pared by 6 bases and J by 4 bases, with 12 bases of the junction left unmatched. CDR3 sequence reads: CASSTLRLAGYNEQFF. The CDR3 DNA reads TGTGCCAGTAGCACACTTAGACTAGCCGGTTACAATGAGCAGTTCTTC.

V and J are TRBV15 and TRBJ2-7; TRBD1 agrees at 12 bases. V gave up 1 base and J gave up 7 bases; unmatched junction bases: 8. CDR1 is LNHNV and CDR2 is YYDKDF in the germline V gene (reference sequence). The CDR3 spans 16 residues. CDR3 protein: CATSRVFGTGGREQYF. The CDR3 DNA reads TGTGCCACCAGCAGAGTATTCGGGACAGGGGGCCGGGAGCAGTACTTC.

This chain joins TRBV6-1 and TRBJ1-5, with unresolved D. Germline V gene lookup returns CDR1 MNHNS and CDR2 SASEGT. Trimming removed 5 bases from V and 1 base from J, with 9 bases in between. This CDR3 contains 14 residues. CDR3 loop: CASSLRESNQPQHF. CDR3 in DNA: TGTGCCAGCAGTCTTCGGGAGAGCAATCAGCCCCAGCATTTT.

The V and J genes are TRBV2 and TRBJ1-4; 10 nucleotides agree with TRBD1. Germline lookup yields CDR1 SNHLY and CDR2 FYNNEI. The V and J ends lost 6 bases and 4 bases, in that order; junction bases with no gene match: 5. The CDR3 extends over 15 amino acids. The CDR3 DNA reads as TGTGCCAGCAGGACGACAGGGGGCCTTAATGAAAAACTGTTTTTT. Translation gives CASRTTGGLNEKLFF.

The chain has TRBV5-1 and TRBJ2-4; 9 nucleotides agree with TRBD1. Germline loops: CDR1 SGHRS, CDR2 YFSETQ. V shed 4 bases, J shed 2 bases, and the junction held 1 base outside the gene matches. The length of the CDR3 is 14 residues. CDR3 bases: TGCGCCAGCAGCGGGACAGGGCCCAAAAACATTCAGTACTTC. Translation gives CASSGTGPKNIQYF. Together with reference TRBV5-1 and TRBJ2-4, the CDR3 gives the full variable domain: KAGVTQTPRYLIKTRGQQVTLSCSPISGHRSVSWYQQTPGQGLQFLFEYFSETQRNKGNFPGRFSGRQFSNSRSEMNVSTLELGDSALYLCASSGTGPKNIQYFGAGTRLSVL.

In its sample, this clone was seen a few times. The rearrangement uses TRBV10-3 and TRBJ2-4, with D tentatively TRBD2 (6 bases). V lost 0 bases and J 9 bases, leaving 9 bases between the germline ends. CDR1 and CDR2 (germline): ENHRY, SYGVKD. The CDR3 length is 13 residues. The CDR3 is CAISESQRVIQYF. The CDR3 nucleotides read TGTGCCATCAGTGAGTCTCAGCGGGTCATTCAGTACTTC.

The CDR3 nucleotides are TGTGCCAGCTCACCGACCGGGACAGGTTCGCAAAGCTACGAGCAGTACTTC. The encoded protein is CASSPTGTGSQSYEQYF. The chain has TRBV18 and TRBJ2-7; 8 positions match TRBD1. Germline V lookup: CDR1 KGHSH, CDR2 LQKENI. The CDR3 covers 17 residues. The junction had 13 bases not matched to a gene; V was cut back by 3 bases and J by 3 bases.

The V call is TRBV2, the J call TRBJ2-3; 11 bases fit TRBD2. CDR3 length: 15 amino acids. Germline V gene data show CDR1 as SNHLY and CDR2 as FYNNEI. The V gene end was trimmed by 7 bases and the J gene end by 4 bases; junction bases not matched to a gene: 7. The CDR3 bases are TGTGCCAGCAACCTAGCGGGAGGTGTCTCAGATACGCAGTATTTT. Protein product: CASNLAGGVSDTQYF.

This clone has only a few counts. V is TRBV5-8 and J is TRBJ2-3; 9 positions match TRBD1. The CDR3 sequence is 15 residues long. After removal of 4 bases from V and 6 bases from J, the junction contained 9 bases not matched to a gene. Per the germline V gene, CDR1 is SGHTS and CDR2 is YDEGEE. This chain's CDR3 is CASSAGQGLWDTQYF. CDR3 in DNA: TGTGCCAGCAGCGCGGGACAGGGCCTGTGGGATACGCAGTATTTT.

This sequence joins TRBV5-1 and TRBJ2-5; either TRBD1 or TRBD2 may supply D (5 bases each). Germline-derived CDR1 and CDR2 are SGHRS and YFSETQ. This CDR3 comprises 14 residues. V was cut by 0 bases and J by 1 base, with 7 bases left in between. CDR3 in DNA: TGCGCCAGCAGCTTGGGAGGGGTCCAAGAGACCCAGTACTTC. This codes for CASSLGGVQETQYF.

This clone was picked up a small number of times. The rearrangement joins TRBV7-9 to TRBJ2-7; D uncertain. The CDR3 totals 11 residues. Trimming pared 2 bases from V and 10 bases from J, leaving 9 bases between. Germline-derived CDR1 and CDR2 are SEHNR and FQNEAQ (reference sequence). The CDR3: CASSLRSPQYF. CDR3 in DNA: TGTGCCAGCAGCTTAAGGTCCCCACAGTACTTC.

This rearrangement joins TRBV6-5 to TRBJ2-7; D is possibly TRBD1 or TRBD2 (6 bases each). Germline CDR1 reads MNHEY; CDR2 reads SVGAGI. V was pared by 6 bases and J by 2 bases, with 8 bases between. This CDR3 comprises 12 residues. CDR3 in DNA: TGTGCCAGCAGCCGGGGGCCCTACGAGCAGTACTTC. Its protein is CASSRGPYEQYF.

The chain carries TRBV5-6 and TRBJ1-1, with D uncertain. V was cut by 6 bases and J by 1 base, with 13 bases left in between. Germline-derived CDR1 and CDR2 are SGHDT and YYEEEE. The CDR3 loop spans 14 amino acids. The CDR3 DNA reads TGTGCCAGCAAAACAATAGAGGGGAACACTGAAGCTTTCTTT. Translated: CASKTIEGNTEAFF.

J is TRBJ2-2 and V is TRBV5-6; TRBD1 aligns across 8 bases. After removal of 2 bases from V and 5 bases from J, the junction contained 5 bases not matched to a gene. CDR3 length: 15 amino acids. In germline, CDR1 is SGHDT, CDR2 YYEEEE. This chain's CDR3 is CASSFRDRQTGELFF. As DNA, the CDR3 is TGTGCCAGCAGCTTCCGGGACAGGCAAACCGGGGAGCTGTTTTTT.

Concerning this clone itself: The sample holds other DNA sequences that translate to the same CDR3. DNA of the CDR3: TGTGCCAGCTCAGCGGGGACTAGCGGGACCGGGGAGCTGTTTTTT. Its protein product is CASSAGTSGTGELFF. The chain has TRBV18 and TRBJ2-2; 12 bases fit TRBD2. J was trimmed by 5 bases and V by 5 bases; bases with no gene match: 3. Germline V gives CDR1 KGHSH, CDR2 LQKENI. The CDR3 extends over 15 amino acids. The whole variable domain, remainder taken from reference TRBV18 and TRBJ2-2, is NAGVMQNPRHLVRRRGQEARLRCSPMKGHSHVYWYRQLPEEGLKFMVYLQKENIIDESGMPKERFSAEFPKEGPSILRIQQVVRGDSAAYFCASSAGTSGTGELFFGEGSRLTVL.

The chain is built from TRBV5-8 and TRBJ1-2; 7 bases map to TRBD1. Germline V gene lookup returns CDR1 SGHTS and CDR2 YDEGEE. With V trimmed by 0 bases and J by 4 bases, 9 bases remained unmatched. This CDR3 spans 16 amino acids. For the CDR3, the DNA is TGTGCCAGCAGCTTGGGGGGGACAGTCGCAAGCTATGGCTACACCTTC. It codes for CASSLGGTVASYGYTF.

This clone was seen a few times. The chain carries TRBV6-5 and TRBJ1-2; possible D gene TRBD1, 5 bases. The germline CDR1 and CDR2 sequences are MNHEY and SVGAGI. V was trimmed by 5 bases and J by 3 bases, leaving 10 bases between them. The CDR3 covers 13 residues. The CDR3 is CASSRDGYYGYTF. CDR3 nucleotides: TGTGCCAGCAGTAGGGACGGCTACTATGGCTACACCTTC.

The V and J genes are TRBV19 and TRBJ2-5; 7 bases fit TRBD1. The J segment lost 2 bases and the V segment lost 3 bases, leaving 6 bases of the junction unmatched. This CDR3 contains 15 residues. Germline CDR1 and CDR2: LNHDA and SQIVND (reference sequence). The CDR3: CASSMRGPRQETQYF. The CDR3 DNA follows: TGTGCCAGTAGTATGAGGGGGCCGAGGCAAGAGACCCAGTACTTC.

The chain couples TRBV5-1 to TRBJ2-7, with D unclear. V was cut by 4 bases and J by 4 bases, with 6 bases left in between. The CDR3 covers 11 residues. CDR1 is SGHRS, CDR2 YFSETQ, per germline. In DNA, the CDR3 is TGCGCCAGCAGCAAATTTTACGAGCAGTACTTC. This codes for CASSKFYEQYF.

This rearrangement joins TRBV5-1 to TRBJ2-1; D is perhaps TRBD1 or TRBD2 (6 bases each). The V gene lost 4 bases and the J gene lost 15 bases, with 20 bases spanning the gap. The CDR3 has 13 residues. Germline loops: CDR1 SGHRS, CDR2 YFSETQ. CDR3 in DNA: TGCGCCAGCAGCACCCTGGGGGGCGGAGGGCGGTTCTTC. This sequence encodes CASSTLGGGGRFF.